Sequencing of this T cell receptor (beta chain) was carried out in a study of Ad26.COV2.S vaccination and SARS-CoV-2 variants. About the study: Intramuscular Ad26.COV2.S doses were given once or twice, 56 days apart.

The CDR3 has 15 residues. V lost 0 bases, J lost 1 base, and 3 bases stayed unmatched. Germline V gene data show CDR1 as SGHTS and CDR2 as YDEGEE. Study-level results: Researchers cautioned that TCR breadth and depth analyses may have underestimated total T cell responses.

Of note for this clone: Its antigen remains unidentified.

Treatment reported: about 20 received Ad26.COV2.S at low or high dose, single or two shots; several received placebo; per-sample allocation not given. All samples were drawn on day 63, counting from the first vaccine or placebo injection. At a Boston site, the person donating was an adult of 18-55 years. TCRdb keeps only in-frame clones here, not all; method: immunoSEQ multiplex PCR. The data hold 350,000 to 500,000 clones, with over 75% observed a single time. The TCR originated in a person aged 18-65 years who received the Ad26.COV2.S COVID-19 vaccine or a placebo. The material was peripheral blood, obtained in a trial of Ad26.COV2.S vaccine versus placebo. The chain carries TRBV5-8 and TRBJ2-5; 7 positions match TRBD1. CDR3 coding DNA: TGTGCCAGCAGCTTGGGAAGGGGGCTCCAAGAGACCCAGTACTTC. Amino acids: CASSLGRGLQETQYF.